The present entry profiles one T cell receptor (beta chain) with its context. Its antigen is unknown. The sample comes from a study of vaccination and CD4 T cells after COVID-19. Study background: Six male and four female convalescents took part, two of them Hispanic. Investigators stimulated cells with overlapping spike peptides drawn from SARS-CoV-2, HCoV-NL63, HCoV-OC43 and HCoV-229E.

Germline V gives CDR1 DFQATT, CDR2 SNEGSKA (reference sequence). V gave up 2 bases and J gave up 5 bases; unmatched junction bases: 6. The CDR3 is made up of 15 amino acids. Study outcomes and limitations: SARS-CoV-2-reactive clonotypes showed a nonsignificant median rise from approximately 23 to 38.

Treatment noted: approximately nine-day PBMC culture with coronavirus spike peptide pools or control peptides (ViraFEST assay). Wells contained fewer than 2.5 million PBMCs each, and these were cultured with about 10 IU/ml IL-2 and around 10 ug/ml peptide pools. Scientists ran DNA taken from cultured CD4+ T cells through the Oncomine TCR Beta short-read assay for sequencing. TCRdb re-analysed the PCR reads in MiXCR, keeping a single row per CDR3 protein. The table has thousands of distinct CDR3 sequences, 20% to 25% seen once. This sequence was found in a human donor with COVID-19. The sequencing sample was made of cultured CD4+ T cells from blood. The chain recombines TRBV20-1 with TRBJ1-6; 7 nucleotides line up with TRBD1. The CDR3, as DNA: TGCAGTGCTAGAATACCGGGACAGAATAATTCACCCCTCCACTTT. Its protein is CSARIPGQNNSPLHF.